This T cell receptor (beta chain) was identified during a study of blood T cell repertoires in COVID-19. Germline lookup yields CDR1 MDHEN and CDR2 SYDVKM. V was pared by 8 bases and J by 3 bases, with 13 bases of the junction left unmatched. The CDR3 runs to 16 residues. In the authors' workflow: Estimation of nucleated cell counts was performed using reference gene primer amplification. TCRdb keeps only in-frame clones here, not all; method: immunoSEQ multiplex PCR. The D gene and trimming were derived from the DNA, and the V and J assignments and clone size from that table. The sample records 50,000 to 75,000 clones, roughly 91% being singletons.

Specimen: peripheral blood. This sequence joins TRBV28 and TRBJ2-1, with 7 bases lining up with TRBD1. The source is a human donor in a cohort sampled during active COVID-19. The CDR3 here is CASYTASGQHYNEQFF. The CDR3 DNA sequence: TGTGCCAGCTACACAGCGTCGGGACAGCACTACAATGAGCAGTTCTTC.